This T cell receptor beta chain is drawn from a study of T cells after posttransplantation cyclophosphamide. This clone was seen ten or more times. Its matching antigen is unknown. Study-level results: Later post-transplant blood repertoires were often dominated by donor CD8+ memory clones.

Germline CDR1 and CDR2: SGHTA and FQGNSA. The CDR3 consists of 15 residues. Trimming took off 0 bases at V and 8 bases at J, with 13 bases between the two ends. A marrow graft followed busulfan-fludarabine conditioning, with cyclophosphamide on days +3 and +4. Some clones are missing from TCRdb's copy, which holds only in-frame ones; the method was immunoSEQ multiplex PCR. The sample is made up of over 10,000 clones, none counted only once. The sequences come from PBMCs, collected after allogeneic stem cell transplant with posttransplant cyclophosphamide. V is TRBV7-2 and J is TRBJ1-4; a weak D match, TRBD1 (5 bases). This clonotype was obtained from a female patient between 35 and 55 years old who received an allogeneic stem cell transplant from an unrelated donor, was CMV-positive, and had acute GVHD only. T cells may partly derive from the graft donor. The CDR3 DNA is TGTGCCAGCAGCTTAGCGGCAGGGCAGAGGGAAAAACTGTTTTTT. Encoded protein: CASSLAAGQREKLFF.